This T cell receptor (beta chain) is from a study of OX40 agonist ivuxolimab in advanced cancers. Background on the study: All patients had ivuxolimab intravenously every 2 weeks at 0.01 to 10 mg/kg.

The table came from immunoSEQ multiplex PCR; TCRdb's copy has only in-frame clones and leaves some out. This table holds about 82,000 clones, roughly 85% found once. Trimming removed 2 bases from V and 6 bases from J, with 6 bases in between. Germline V gene sequence: CDR1 SGHRS, CDR2 YFSETQ. This CDR3 spans 12 amino acids. The TCR sequence derives from an adult with an advanced solid tumor such as melanoma, head and neck, liver or kidney cancer. This chain joins TRBV5-1 and TRBJ2-1, with D perhaps matching TRBD1 (5 bases). Sequencing was performed on CD4+ or CD8+ T cells sorted from blood, taken in a trial of the OX40 agonist ivuxolimab. CDR3 region: CASSFDSNEQFF. As DNA, the CDR3 is TGCGCCAGCAGCTTTGACAGCAATGAGCAGTTCTTC. Complete variable domain (other parts from reference TRBV5-1 and TRBJ2-1): KAGVTQTPRYLIKTRGQQVTLSCSPISGHRSVSWYQQTPGQGLQFLFEYFSETQRNKGNFPGRFSGRQFSNSRSEMNVSTLELGDSALYLCASSFDSNEQFFGPGTRLTVL.